The present entry profiles one T cell receptor beta chain with its context. The antigen remains unidentified. The record originates from a study of CD8+ T cells in alopecia areata. The study, taken as a whole, reports: Scalp and blood samples kept many expanded lesional clones throughout tofacitinib. Normal-skin resident alphabeta T cells also appear among scalp sample sequences.

Treatment reported: oral pan-JAK inhibitor, 5-10 mg twice daily. RNA extraction was followed by reverse transcription into cDNA, which acted as the sequencing template. Only in-frame clones appear in the TCRdb table, and some are missing; sequencing was by immunoSEQ multiplex PCR. The data contain around 270,000 clones, roughly 60% of them singletons. The TCR originated in a human donor with alopecia areata. This material consisted of CD4+ T cells sorted from blood, taken at week 24, from a patient treated with tofacitinib.

This CDR3 is CASRKGTENSPLHF. The CDR3 nucleotides read TGTGCCAGTAGAAAAGGGACAGAGAATTCACCCCTCCACTTT. This chain uses TRBV19 with TRBJ1-6, with TRBD1 matching over 7 bases. Germline-derived CDR1 and CDR2 are LNHDA and SQIVND (reference sequence). V dropped 6 bases and J dropped 7; count of bases not matched to a gene: 6. The CDR3 is 14 residues long.